This T cell receptor beta chain was sequenced in a study of human T cells and chemical hapten exposure. This clonotype was recorded many times. Using its own MiXCR run on the RACE reads, TCRdb lists one record per CDR3 protein. The sample includes 95,000 to 100,000 distinct CDR3 sequences, under 15% seen only once; the top ten take approximately 2%. Trimming shortened V by 0 bases and J by 1 base, and 13 bases separated the two germline ends. CDR1 LGHNA and CDR2 YSLEER come from the germline V gene. This CDR3 region has 16 residues. Time point: patch test 1, 2 weeks after DPC sensitization. Treatment noted: therapeutic diphenylcyclopropenone sensitization with weekly scalp DPC.

This clonotype was sampled from a woman in her 40s with alopecia areata. Some clones in this sample may be carry-over from other donors' samples. This sequence joins TRBV4-3 and TRBJ2-7; D perhaps matches TRBD2 (6 bases). The starting material was whole blood, obtained in connection with sensitization to the hapten diphenylcyclopropenone (DPC). The CDR3 reads CASSQDLASASYEQYF. The CDR3 DNA reads TGCGCCAGCAGCCAAGATTTGGCTAGCGCATCCTACGAGCAGTACTTC.